This record covers a single T cell receptor beta chain. No antigen is known for it. One base away there is no much larger clone; base qualities are not given. V drops 5 bases and J drops 2 bases, leaving 9 bases in between. Measured from the cysteine to the phenylalanine, the CDR3 is 13 residues long. Just the 39-base CDR3 DNA is kept, in frame starting at base 1. Reading the germline V gene gives CDR1 SGHTA and CDR2 FQGTGA. These data belong to a study of blood T cell repertoires in COVID-19 (dated by TCRdb to 2020 to 2021). Broadly, across the study: Collaborator samples came from the United States, Italy and Spain and covered acute and convalescent phases of COVID-19. The material from the prospective study consisted of cDNA or gDNA derived from T cells, B-cell-depleted T cells, or PBMCs. The dataset comprised deeply sampled blood TCRbeta repertoires from subjects exposed to, actively infected with, or recovered from COVID-19. The repertoires were made available in a free public database intended to serve as a resource for research on the immune response to SARS-CoV-2. The samples were drawn from two sources: the first 160 participants of the ongoing ImmuneRACE study, and 1,000 to 1,500 subjects contributed by 6 global collaborators. Sample metadata almost always included a de-identified subject ID, COVID-19 status, age in years and sex. HLA class I and class II types, where available, came from metadata supplied by the sample provider rather than from assay-based typing. The paper as a whole reports these results and caveats: The quantity of clinical and demographic metadata differed by source and by participant and was supplied without curation.

Whole blood was collected in K2EDTA tubes by collaborating institutions according to the institutions' own protocols. For TCRbeta analysis, collaborator samples were shipped as frozen whole blood, as isolated PBMCs, or as DNA extracted from either sample type. The immunoSEQ Assay, a bias-controlled multiplex PCR, was used to amplify TCRbeta CDR3 regions from genomic DNA. Per the original workflow: Nucleated cell counts per sample were estimated from amplification of reference gene primers within the assay. To quantify the absolute abundance of each unique TCRbeta CDR3 rearrangement, sequence reads were collapsed and filtered. For each sample, productive Simpson clonality was calculated by taking the square root of Simpson's diversity index across productive rearrangements. As stored in TCRdb, this immuneACCESS dataset retains in-frame rearrangements with V and J assigned. A fraction of the clones does not appear; measured against another copy, unresolved V genes explain less than half of the discrepancy, and the remainder lacks a known reason. V and J calls and clone size are copied from that table; D and trimming were computed from the DNA. For this sample there are more than 100,000 clones; 89% appear just once. 3.5% of the sample is held by the ten biggest clonotypes.

The rearranged chain carries TRBV7-3 and TRBJ2-5; TRBD2 might be the D gene, on 5 matching bases. This TCR was recovered from a woman aged 55 to 70 with acute or convalescent COVID-19. Material: peripheral blood. The DNA sequence is as follows: TGTGCCAGCAGCCGGGGTGTTCAAGAGACCCAGTACTTC. It translates to CASSRGVQETQYF.